What follows are 3 T cell receptor beta chains derived from one specimen sequenced in a study of T cell clonotyping in hematopoietic cell transplantation. Stated time point: recipient sample about 28 days before transplant, after cytoreduction. Sequencing was performed with immunoSEQ multiplex PCR; in TCRdb, only in-frame clones are kept and a portion is missing. Here the sample spans about 6,800 clones, 85% to 90% being singletons. The sequences come from peripheral blood mononuclear cells, collected before stem cell transplant. These receptors all stem from a man aged 25-45 years with acute myeloid leukemia. Some clones in this sample may be carry-over from other donors' samples.

This sequence joins TRBV5-6 and TRBJ2-3, with 8 positions matching TRBD2. The germline V gene encodes CDR1 SGHDT and CDR2 YYEEEE. This CDR3 contains 16 residues. V lost 2 bases to trimming and J lost 2 bases; unmatched junction nucleotides: 7. DNA for the CDR3: TGTGCCAGCAGCTTCTACCGGGAGGGAACCACAGATACGCAGTATTTT. Translation: CASSFYREGTTDTQYF.

V is TRBV29-1 and J is TRBJ2-7, with D tentatively TRBD1 (5 bases). Germline assignment: CDR1 SQVTM and CDR2 ANQGSEA. V shed 3 bases and J shed 0 bases, with 9 bases lying between them. This CDR3 spans 13 amino acids. The CDR3 is CSVDAGPSYEQYF. The CDR3 coding sequence is TGCAGCGTTGACGCAGGGCCCTCCTACGAGCAGTACTTC.

The V gene is TRBV6-6, the J gene TRBJ2-7, with D hard to call. This CDR3 spans 15 amino acids. CDR1 and CDR2 from the germline V gene are MNHNY and SVGAGI (reference sequence). V shed 7 bases and J shed 0 bases, with 16 bases lying between them. The CDR3 nucleotides read TGTGCCAGCACCCCATCCCAGGTTAACTCCTACGAGCAGTACTTC. This codes for CASTPSQVNSYEQYF.